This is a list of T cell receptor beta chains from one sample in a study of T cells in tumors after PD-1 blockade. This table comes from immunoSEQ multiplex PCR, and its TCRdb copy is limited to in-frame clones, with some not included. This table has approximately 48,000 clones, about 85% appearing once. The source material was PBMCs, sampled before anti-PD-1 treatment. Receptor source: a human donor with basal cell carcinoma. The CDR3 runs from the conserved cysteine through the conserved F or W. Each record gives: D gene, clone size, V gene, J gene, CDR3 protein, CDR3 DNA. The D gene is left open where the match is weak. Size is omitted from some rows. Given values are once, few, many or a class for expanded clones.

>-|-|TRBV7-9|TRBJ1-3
CASSKGSAGNTIYF
TGTGCCAGCAGCAAGGGTTCTGCAGGAAACACCATATATTTT
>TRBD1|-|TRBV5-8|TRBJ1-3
CASSLVDRWDSGNTIYF
TGTGCCAGCAGCTTGGTGGACAGGTGGGACTCTGGAAACACCATATATTTT
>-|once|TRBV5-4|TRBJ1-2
CASSYNYGYTF
TGTGCCAGCAGCTACAACTATGGCTACACCTTC
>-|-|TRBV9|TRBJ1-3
CASSVGGYSGNTIYF
TGTGCCAGCAGCGTAGGAGGGTACTCTGGAAACACCATATATTTT
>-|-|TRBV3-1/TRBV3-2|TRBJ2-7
CASSPLDRYYEQYF
TGTGCCAGCAGCCCGCTCGACAGATACTACGAGCAGTACTTC
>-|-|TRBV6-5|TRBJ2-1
CASSIPGEQFF
TGTGCCAGCAGTATCCCGGGTGAGCAGTTCTTC
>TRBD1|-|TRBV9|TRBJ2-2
CASSAGPGQGIGGELFF
TGTGCCAGCAGCGCCGGACCGGGACAGGGGATTGGCGGGGAGCTGTTTTTT
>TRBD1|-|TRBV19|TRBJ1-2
CASSTAGGLTYGYTF
TGTGCCAGTAGTACCGCAGGGGGCTTAACCTATGGCTACACCTTC
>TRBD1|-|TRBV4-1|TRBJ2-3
CASSVTGIKTDTQYF
TGCGCCAGCAGCGTGACAGGGATAAAGACAGATACGCAGTATTTT
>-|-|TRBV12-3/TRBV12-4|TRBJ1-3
CASSLGGRNTIYF
TGTGCCAGCAGTTTGGGGGGGAGAAACACCATATATTTT
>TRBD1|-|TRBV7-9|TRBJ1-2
CASSDGQGENYGYTF
TGTGCCAGCAGCGATGGACAGGGGGAGAACTATGGCTACACCTTC
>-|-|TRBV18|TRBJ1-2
CASSPGSDSNYGYTF
TGTGCCAGCTCACCCGGGTCCGACTCTAACTATGGCTACACCTTC
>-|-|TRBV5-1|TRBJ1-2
CASSLGNYGYTF
TGCGCCAGCAGCTTGGGTAACTATGGCTACACCTTC
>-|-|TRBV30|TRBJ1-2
CAWTRGVMDGYTF
TGTGCCTGGACCCGGGGAGTTATGGATGGCTACACCTTC
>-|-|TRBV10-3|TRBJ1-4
CAISESGADEKLFF
TGTGCCATCAGTGAGTCGGGGGCTGACGAAAAACTGTTTTTT
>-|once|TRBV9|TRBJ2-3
CASSVGSTDTQYF
TGTGCCAGCAGCGTGGGTAGCACAGATACGCAGTATTTT
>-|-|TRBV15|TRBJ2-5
CATSALSQGGEETQYF
TGTGCCACCAGCGCCCTCTCACAGGGCGGGGAAGAGACCCAGTACTTC
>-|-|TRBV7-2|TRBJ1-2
CASSNRTPRSGYTF
TGTGCCAGCAGTAACCGGACCCCCCGCTCTGGCTACACCTTC
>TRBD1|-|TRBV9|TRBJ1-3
CASSVRQGLDTIYF
TGTGCCAGCAGCGTCAGACAGGGCTTGGACACCATATATTTT
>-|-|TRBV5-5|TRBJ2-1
CASSGEGEPYVNEQFF
TGTGCCAGCAGCGGTGAGGGGGAGCCATACGTAAATGAGCAGTTCTTC
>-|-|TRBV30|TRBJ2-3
CAWSVKDSTDTQYF
TGTGCCTGGAGTGTTAAAGACAGCACAGATACGCAGTATTTT
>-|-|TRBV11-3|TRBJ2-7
CASSLEKGGGSYEQYF
TGTGCCAGCAGCTTGGAGAAGGGCGGTGGGTCCTACGAGCAGTACTTC
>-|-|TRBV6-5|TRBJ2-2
CASRSTPGFTGELFF
TGTGCCAGCAGATCGACGCCAGGGTTCACCGGGGAGCTGTTTTTT
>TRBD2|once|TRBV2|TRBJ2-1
CASKASGGAGGHEQFF
TGTGCCAGCAAGGCTAGCGGGGGGGCAGGGGGGCATGAGCAGTTCTTC
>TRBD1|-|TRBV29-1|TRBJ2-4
CSPNRGRNRLAKNIQYF
TGCAGCCCGAACAGGGGGCGAAATCGTCTAGCCAAAAACATTCAGTACTTC
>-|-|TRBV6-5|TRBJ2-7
CASSYSIDRNEQYF
TGTGCCAGCAGTTACTCAATCGACAGAAACGAGCAGTACTTC
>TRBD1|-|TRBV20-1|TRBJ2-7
CSASIPRGNYEQYF
TGCAGTGCTAGTATACCCAGGGGGAACTACGAGCAGTACTTC
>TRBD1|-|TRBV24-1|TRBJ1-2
CAVGDSSYGYTF
TGTGCCGTTGGGGACAGTTCCTATGGCTACACCTTC
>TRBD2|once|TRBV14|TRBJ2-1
CASSLTSVDNEQFF
TGTGCCAGCAGCCTTACTAGCGTTGATAATGAGCAGTTCTTC
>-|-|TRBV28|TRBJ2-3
CASTGRGPDTQYF
TGTGCCAGCACCGGGCGGGGCCCAGATACGCAGTATTTT
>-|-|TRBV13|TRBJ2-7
CASSLTDEQYF
TGTGCCAGCAGCTTAACTGACGAGCAGTACTTC
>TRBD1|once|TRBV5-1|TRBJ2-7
CASSAAGTGGYEQYF
TGCGCCAGCAGCGCAGCCGGGACAGGGGGCTACGAGCAGTACTTC
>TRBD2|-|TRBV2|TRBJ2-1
CASSAGTSIYNEQFF
TGTGCCAGCAGCGCCGGGACTAGCATCTACAATGAGCAGTTCTTC